This T cell receptor beta chain is drawn from a study of CD8+ T cells in alopecia areata. Deletions cut 10 bases from V and 0 bases from J, with 7 bases between. Germline V gene data show CDR1 as LNHDA and CDR2 as SQIVND (reference sequence). The CDR3 spans 12 residues. Sorting separated CD4+ and CD8+ T cells out of PBMCs. Isolated RNA was reverse transcribed into cDNA used as the sequencing template. This table comes from immunoSEQ multiplex PCR, and its TCRdb copy is limited to in-frame clones, with some not included. This table holds about 160,000 clones, around 86% found once. This specimen was CD8+ T cells sorted from blood, taken at week 0. This chain links TRBV19 with TRBJ2-1, with D unresolved. The origin of this receptor is a human donor with alopecia areata. The CDR3: CAIVSSYNEQFF. The CDR3 DNA reads TGTGCCATCGTAAGCTCCTACAATGAGCAGTTCTTC.